This T cell receptor beta chain was sequenced for a study of regulatory T cells in long-lasting Graves disease. Time point given: persistent/refractory GD, antithyroid drugs over 5 years with positive TRAb. There was RNA extracted from PBMCs, and the TCR library was made from it. The TCR beta library used iRepertoire HTBI primers with Arm-PCR amplification of CDR3. MiXCR, applied by TCRdb to the multiplex PCR reads, yields one record per CDR3 protein. The sample comprises 650,000 to 700,000 distinct CDR3 sequences, approximately 31% of which are singletons, and roughly 40% rests with the top ten. A remark on this clonotype: The junction does not match germline at one end; this may be a read error.

This CDR3 region has 16 residues. CDR1 and CDR2 (germline): SGHAT, FQNNGV. The material was peripheral blood mononuclear cells (PBMCs), obtained when the disease was refractory, from a patient treated with antithyroid drugs. The TCR originated in a female donor with Graves disease. The chain has TRBV11-2 and TRBJ1-3; D gene unclear. The CDR3 DNA follows: TGTGCCAACAGCCTAACTATCTGGGGAAATGGAAACACCATATATTTT. This encodes CANSLTIWGNGNTIYF.